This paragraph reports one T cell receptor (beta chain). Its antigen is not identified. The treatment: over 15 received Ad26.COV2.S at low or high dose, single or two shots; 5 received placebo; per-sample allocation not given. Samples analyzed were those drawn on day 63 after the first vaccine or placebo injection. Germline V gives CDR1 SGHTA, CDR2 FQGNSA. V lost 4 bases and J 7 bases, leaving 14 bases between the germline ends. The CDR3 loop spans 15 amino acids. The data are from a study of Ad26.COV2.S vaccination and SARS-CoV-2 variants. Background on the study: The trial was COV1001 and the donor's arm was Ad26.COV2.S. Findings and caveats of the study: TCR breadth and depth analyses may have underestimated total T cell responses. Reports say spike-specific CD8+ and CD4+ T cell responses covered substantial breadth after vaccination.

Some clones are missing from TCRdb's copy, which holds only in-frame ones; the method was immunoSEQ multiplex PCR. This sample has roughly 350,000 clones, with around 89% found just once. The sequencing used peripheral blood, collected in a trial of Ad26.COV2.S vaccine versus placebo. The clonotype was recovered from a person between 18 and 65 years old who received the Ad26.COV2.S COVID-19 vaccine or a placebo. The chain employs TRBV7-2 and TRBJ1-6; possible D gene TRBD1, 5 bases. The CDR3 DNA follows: TGTGCCAGCAGCTCCATGCGGACAACAAATTCACCCCTCCACTTT. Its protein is CASSSMRTTNSPLHF.